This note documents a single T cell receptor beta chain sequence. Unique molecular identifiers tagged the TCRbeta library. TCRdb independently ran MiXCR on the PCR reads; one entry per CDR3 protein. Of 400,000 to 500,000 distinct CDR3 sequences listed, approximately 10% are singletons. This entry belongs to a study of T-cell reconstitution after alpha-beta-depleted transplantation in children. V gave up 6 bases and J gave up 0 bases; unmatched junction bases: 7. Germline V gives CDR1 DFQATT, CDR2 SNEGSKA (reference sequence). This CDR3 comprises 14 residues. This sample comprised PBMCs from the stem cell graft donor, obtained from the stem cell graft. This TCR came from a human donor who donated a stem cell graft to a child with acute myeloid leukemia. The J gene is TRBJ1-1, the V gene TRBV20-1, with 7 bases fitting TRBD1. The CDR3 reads CSATSQGMNTEAFF. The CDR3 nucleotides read TGCAGTGCGACTTCACAGGGGATGAACACTGAAGCTTTCTTT.